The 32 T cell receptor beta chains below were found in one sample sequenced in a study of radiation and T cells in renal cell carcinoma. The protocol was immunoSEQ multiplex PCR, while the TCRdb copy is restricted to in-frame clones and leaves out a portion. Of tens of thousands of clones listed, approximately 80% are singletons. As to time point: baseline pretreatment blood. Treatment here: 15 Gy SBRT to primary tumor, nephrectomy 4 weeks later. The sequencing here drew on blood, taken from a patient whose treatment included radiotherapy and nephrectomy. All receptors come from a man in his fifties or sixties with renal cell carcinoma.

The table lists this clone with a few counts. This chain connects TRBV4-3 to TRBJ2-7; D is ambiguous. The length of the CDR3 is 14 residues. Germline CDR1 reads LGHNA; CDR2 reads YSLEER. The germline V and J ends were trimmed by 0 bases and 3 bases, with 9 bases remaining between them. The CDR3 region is CASSQEQTYYEQYF. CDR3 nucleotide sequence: TGCGCCAGCAGCCAAGAGCAGACTTACTACGAGCAGTACTTC.

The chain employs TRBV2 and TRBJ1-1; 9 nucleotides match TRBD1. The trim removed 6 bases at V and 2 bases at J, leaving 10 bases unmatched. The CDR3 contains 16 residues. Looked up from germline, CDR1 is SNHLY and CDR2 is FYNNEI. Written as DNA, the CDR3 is TGTGCCAGCAGAGGAGCCGGGACAGGGAAAAACACTGAAGCTTTCTTT. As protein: CASRGAGTGKNTEAFF.

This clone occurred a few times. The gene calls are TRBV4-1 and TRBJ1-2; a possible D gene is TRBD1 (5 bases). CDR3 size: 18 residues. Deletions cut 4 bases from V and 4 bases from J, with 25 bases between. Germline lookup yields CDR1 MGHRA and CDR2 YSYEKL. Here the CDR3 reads CASSPQGGSSLWGYGYTF. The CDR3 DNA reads TGCGCCAGCAGCCCCCAGGGAGGGTCCTCACTTTGGGGCTATGGCTACACCTTC.

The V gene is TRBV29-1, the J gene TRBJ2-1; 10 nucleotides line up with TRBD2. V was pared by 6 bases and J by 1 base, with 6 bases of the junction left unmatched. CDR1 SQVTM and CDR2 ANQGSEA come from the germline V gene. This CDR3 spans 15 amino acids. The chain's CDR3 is CSVEKGLASYNEQFF. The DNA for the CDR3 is TGCAGCGTCGAAAAGGGACTAGCGTCCTACAATGAGCAGTTCTTC.

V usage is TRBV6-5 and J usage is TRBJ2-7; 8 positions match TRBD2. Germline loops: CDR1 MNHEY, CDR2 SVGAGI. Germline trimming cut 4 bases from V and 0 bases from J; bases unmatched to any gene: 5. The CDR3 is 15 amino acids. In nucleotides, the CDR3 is TGTGCCAGCAGTTCTAGCGGGCCAAACTCCTACGAGCAGTACTTC. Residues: CASSSSGPNSYEQYF.

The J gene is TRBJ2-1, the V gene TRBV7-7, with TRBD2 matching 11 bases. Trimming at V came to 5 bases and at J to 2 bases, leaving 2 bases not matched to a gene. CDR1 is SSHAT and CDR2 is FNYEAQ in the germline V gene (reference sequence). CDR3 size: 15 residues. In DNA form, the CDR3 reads TGTGCCAGCAGCCTGGGACTAGCGGCCTACAATGAGCAGTTCTTC. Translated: CASSLGLAAYNEQFF.

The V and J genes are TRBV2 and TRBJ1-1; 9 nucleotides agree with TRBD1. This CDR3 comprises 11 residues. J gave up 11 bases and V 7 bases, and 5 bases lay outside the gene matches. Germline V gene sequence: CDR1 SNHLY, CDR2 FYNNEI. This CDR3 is CASTRDRVAFF. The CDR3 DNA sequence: TGTGCCAGCACCCGGGACAGGGTGGCTTTCTTT.

The CDR3 reads CASSPPTDRSAEKLFF. The CDR3, as DNA: TGCGCCAGCAGCCCTCCAACGGACAGGTCGGCTGAAAAACTGTTTTTT. The gene calls are TRBV5-1 and TRBJ1-4; TRBD1 matches at 7 bases. V lost 4 bases to trimming and J lost 7 bases; unmatched junction nucleotides: 13. This CDR3 spans 16 amino acids. From germline, CDR1 is SGHRS and CDR2 YFSETQ.

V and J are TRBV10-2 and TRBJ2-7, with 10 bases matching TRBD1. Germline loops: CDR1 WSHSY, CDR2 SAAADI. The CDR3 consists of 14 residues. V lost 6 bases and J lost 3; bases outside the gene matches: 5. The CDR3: CASSGTGVGYEQYF. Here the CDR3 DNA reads TGCGCCAGCAGCGGGACAGGGGTAGGCTACGAGCAGTACTTC.

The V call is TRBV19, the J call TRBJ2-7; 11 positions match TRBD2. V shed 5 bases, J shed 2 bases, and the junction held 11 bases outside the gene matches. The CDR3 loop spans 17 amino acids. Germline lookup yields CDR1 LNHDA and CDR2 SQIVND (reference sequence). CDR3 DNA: TGTGCCAGTAGTCCGGGGGGACGACTAGCGGGGACCTACGAGCAGTACTTC. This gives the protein CASSPGGRLAGTYEQYF.

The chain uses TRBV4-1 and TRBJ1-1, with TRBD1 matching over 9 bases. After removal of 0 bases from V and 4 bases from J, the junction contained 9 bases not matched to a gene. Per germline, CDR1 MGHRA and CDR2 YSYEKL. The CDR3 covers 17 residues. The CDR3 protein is CASSQEGTGPKGTEAFF. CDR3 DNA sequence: TGCGCCAGCAGCCAAGAAGGGACAGGGCCTAAGGGCACTGAAGCTTTCTTT.

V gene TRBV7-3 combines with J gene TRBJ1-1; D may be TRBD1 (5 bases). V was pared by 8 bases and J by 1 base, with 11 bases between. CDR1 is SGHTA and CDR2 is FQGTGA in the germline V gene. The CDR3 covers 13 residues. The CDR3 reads CASSQGTNTEAFF. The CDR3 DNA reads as TGTGCCAGCTCGCAGGGTACGAACACTGAAGCTTTCTTT.

The CDR3 DNA is TGTGCCAGCAGCCCCATTCCAGGGGCAAACGAGCAGTACTTC. This gives the protein CASSPIPGANEQYF. The chain joins TRBV5-6 to TRBJ2-7; TRBD1 is a possible D gene (6 bases). Germline V lookup: CDR1 SGHDT, CDR2 YYEEEE. The CDR3 loop spans 14 amino acids. The V end was cut by 4 bases, the J end by 5 bases, with 16 bases between.

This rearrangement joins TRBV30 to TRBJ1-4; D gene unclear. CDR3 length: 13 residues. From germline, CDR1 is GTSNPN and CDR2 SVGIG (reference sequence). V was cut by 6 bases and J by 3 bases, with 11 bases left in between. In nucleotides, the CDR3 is TGTGCCTGCAAGCGTGGTCCTAATGAAAAACTGTTTTTT. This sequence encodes CACKRGPNEKLFF.

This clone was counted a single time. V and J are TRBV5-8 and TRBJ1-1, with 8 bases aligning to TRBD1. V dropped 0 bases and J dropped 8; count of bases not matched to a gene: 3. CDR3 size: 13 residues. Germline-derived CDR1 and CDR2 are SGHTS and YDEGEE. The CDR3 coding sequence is TGTGCCAGCAGCTTGGGGGGGGACAGGGAAGCTTTCTTT. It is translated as CASSLGGDREAFF.

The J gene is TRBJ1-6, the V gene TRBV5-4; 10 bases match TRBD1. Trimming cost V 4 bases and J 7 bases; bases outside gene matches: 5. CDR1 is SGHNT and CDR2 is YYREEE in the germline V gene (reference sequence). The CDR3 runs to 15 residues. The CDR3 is CASSPGTGANSPLHF. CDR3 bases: TGTGCCAGCAGCCCAGGGACAGGGGCAAATTCACCCCTCCACTTT. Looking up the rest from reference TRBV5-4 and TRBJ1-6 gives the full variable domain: ETGVTQSPTHLIKTRGQQVTLRCSSQSGHNTVSWYQQALGQGPQFIFQYYREEENGRGNFPPRFSGLQFPNYSSELNVNALELDDSALYLCASSPGTGANSPLHFGNGTRLTVT.

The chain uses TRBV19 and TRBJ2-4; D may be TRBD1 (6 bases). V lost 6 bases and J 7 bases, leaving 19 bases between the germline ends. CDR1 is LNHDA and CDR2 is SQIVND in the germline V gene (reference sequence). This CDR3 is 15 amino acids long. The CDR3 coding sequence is TGTGCCAGTAGAATCGACAGGAGAGAGTGGAACATTCAGTACTTC. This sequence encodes CASRIDRREWNIQYF.

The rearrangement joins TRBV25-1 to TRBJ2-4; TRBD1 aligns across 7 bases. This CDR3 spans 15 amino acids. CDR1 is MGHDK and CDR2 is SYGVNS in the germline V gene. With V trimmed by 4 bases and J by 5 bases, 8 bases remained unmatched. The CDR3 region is CASSATGRPQNIQYF. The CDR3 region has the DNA TGTGCCAGCAGTGCGACAGGGAGACCTCAAAACATTCAGTACTTC.

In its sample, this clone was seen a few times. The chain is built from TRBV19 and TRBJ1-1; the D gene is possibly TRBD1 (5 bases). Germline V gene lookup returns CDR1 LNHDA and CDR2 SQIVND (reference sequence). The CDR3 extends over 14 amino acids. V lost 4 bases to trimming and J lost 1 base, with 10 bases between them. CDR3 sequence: CASSKQAPNTEAFF. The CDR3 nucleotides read TGTGCCAGTAGTAAACAGGCCCCGAACACTGAAGCTTTCTTT.

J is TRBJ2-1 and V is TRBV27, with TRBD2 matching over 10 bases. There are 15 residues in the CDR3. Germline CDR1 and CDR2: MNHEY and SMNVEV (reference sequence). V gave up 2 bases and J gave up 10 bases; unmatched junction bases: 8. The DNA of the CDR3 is TGTGCCAGCAGTTTAGGGCTAGCGGGAGTAGGAGAGCAGTTCTTC. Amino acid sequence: CASSLGLAGVGEQFF.

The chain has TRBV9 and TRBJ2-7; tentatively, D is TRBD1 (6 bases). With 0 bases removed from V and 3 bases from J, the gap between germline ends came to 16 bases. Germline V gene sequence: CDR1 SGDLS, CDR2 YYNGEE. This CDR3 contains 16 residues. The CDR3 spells CASSVGLRQGIYEQYF. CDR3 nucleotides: TGTGCCAGCAGCGTAGGTCTCCGGCAGGGGATCTACGAGCAGTACTTC. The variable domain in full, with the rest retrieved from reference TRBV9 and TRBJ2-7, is DSGVTQTPKHLITATGQRVTLRCSPRSGDLSVYWYQQSLDQGLQFLIQYYNGEERAKGNILERFSAQQFPDLHSELNLSSLELGDSALYFCASSVGLRQGIYEQYFGPGTRLTVT.

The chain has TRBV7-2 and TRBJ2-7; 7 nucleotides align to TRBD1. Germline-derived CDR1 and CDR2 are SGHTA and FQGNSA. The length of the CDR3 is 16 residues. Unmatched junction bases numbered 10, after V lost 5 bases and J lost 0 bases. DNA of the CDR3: TGTGCCAGCAGCGTAACCGGGACAGCGAGCTCCTACGAGCAGTACTTC. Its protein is CASSVTGTASSYEQYF.

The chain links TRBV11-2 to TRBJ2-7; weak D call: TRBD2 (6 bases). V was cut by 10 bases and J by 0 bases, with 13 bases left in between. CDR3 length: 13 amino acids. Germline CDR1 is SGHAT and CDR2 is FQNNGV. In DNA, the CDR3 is TGTGCCACCAAGGGTAGCGGCTCCTACGAGCAGTACTTC. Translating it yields CATKGSGSYEQYF.

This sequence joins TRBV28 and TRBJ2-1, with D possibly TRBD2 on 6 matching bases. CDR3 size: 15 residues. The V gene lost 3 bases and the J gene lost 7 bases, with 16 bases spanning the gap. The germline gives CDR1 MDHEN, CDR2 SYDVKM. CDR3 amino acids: CASSLPGTLRNEQFF. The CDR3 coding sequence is TGTGCCAGCAGTTTGCCCGGGACTTTAAGAAATGAGCAGTTCTTC. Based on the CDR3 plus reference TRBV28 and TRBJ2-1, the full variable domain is DVKVTQSSRYLVKRTGEKVFLECVQDMDHENMFWYRQDPGLGLRLIYFSYDVKMKEKGDIPEGYSVSREKKERFSLILESASTNQTSMYLCASSLPGTLRNEQFFGPGTRLTVL.

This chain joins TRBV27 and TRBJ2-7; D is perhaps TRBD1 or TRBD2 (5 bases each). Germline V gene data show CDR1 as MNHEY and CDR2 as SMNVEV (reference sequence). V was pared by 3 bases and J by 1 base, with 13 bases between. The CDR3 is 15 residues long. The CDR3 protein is CASSFLWDGSYEQYF. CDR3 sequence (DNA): TGTGCCAGCAGTTTTTTATGGGACGGTTCCTACGAGCAGTACTTC.

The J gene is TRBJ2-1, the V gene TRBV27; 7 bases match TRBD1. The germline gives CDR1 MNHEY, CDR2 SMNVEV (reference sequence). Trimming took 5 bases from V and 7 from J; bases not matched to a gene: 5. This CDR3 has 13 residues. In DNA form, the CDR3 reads TGTGCCAGCAGTGTGACAGGGTGGAATGAGCAGTTCTTC. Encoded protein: CASSVTGWNEQFF.

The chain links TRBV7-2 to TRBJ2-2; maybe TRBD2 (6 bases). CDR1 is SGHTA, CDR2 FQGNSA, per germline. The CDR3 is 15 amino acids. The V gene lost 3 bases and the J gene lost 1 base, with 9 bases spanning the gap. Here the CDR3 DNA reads TGTGCCAGCAGCTTGCGTAGCGGGAACACCGGGGAGCTGTTTTTT. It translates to CASSLRSGNTGELFF.

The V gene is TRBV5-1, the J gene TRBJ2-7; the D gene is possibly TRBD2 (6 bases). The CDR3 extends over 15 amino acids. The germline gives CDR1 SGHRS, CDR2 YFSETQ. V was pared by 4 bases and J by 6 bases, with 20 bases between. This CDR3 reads CASSRLGGGSAEQYF. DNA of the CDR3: TGCGCCAGCAGCCGCCTCGGGGGTGGGAGTGCCGAGCAGTACTTC.

DNA of the CDR3: TGTGCCAGCAGCTTAAGCGGAGCGGGAGATACGCAGTATTTT. It yields the protein CASSLSGAGDTQYF. J is TRBJ2-3 and V is TRBV7-3; D might be TRBD2 (6 bases). Trimming cost V 1 base and J 5 bases, with 10 bases left between them. This CDR3 has 14 amino acids. The germline V gene encodes CDR1 SGHTA and CDR2 FQGTGA.

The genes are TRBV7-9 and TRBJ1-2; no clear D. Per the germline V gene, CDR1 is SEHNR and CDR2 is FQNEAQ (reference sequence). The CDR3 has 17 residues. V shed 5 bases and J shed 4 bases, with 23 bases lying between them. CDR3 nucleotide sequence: TGTGCCAGCAGCCTAAAAACGGCGGAGACCCAACCCTATGGCTACACCTTC. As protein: CASSLKTAETQPYGYTF.

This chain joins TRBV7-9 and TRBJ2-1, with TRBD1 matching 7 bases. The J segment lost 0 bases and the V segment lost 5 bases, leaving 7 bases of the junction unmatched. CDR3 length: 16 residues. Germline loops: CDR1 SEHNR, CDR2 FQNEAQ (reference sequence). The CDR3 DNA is TGTGCCAGCAGCACTCGACAGGGAAGCTCCTACAATGAGCAGTTCTTC. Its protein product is CASSTRQGSSYNEQFF.

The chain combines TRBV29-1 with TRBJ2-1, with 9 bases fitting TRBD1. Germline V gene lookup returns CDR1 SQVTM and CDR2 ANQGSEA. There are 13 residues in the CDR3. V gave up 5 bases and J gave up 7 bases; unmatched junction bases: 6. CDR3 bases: TGCAGCGTTCAGGACAGGGGAAATAATGAGCAGTTCTTC. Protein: CSVQDRGNNEQFF.